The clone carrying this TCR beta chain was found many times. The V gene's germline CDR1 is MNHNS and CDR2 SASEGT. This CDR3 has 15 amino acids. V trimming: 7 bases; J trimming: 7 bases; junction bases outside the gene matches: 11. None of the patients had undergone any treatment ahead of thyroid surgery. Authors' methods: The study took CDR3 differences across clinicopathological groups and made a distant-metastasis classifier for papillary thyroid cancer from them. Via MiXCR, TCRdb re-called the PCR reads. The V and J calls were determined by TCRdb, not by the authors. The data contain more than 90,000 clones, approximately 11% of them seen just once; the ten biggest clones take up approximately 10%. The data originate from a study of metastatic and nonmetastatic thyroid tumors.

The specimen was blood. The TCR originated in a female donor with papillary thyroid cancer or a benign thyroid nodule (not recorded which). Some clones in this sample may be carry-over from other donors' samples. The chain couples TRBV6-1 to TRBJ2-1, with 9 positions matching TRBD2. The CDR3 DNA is TGTGCCAGCACCACCCGACTAGCGGCAGGGAATGAGCAGTTCTTC. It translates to CASTTRLAAGNEQFF.